Sequencing of this T cell receptor (beta chain) was carried out in a study of response to subunit inactivated influenza vaccine (dated by TCRdb to the late 2010s). Describing the broader study: Deep quantitative T cell receptor repertoire profiling was used in the study to track responses to a trivalent subunit inactivated influenza vaccine.

Notes on this clonotype: This clone's antigen is unknown. Per-base quality was not reported, and no clone a single base away is much larger than it.

Study-wide findings and limitations: The authors suggested that each seasonal influenza vaccination may recruit only a limited number of new T cells.

The library was produced with RT-PCR. The sequencing machine was an Illumina HiSeq 2500. TCRdb's own reprocessing of the public reads used fastp at Q25 and MiXCR and kept productive beta chains. Every CDR3 protein is listed once, alongside the most common genes and DNA of its rows. This sample is represented by about 520,000 distinct CDR3 sequences; about 25% of them were singletons. The ten largest make up less than 2.5% of the sample. Reading from cysteine to phenylalanine, the CDR3 counts 16 amino acids. Only the CDR3 region is kept as DNA, spanning 48 bases read in frame from base 1. The junction carries 16 bases between V and J, which are trimmed by 1 base and 6 bases respectively. CDR1 and CDR2, looked up from the germline V gene, are SGHTA and FQGNSA.

The rearranged chain carries TRBV7-2 and TRBJ2-4; confidence is insufficient to name the D gene. Source: CD4+ T cells sorted from PBMCs, taken roughly 5 days after vaccination. The receptor was isolated from a man in his fifties or sixties who received an inactivated influenza vaccine. Donor details come from another sample of the same person, matched by shared clones. The encoded CDR3 is CASSLGPDPLRNIQYF. The bases read TGTGCCAGCAGCTTAGGACCGGACCCTCTGAGAAACATTCAGTACTTC.